A single sample is the source of the 5 T cell receptor beta chains below, sequenced in a study of blood T cell repertoires in COVID-19. Using immunoSEQ multiplex PCR, the repertoire was profiled, and TCRdb retains in-frame clones only, with some absent. This sample has about 68,000 clones, with roughly 91% found just once. Sequencing input: peripheral blood. These TCRs come from a man in his fifties with active COVID-19.

In this sample, this clone turned up once. This chain uses TRBV28 with TRBJ1-5; possible D gene TRBD1, 5 bases. The CDR3 loop spans 14 amino acids. The V end lost 6 bases, the J end lost 7 bases, and 16 bases lay between the germline ends. Germline loops: CDR1 MDHEN, CDR2 SYDVKM. In DNA, the CDR3 is TGTGCCAGCAGACCAACAGGAGACGGCCAGCCCCAGCATTTT. It yields the protein CASRPTGDGQPQHF. Complete variable domain (other parts from reference TRBV28 and TRBJ1-5): DVKVTQSSRYLVKRTGEKVFLECVQDMDHENMFWYRQDPGLGLRLIYFSYDVKMKEKGDIPEGYSVSREKKERFSLILESASTNQTSMYLCASRPTGDGQPQHFGDGTRLSIL.

The chain has TRBV19 and TRBJ1-4, with TRBD1 matching over 9 bases. Germline V gives CDR1 LNHDA, CDR2 SQIVND (reference sequence). CDR3 length equals 12 residues. J lost 6 bases, V lost 10 bases, and 3 bases had no gene match. The CDR3 here is CATGQGYEKLFF. The CDR3 coding sequence is TGTGCCACCGGACAGGGGTATGAAAAACTGTTTTTT.

The rearrangement joins TRBV5-6 to TRBJ2-3, with D hard to call. This CDR3 is 16 amino acids long. Germline V gene lookup returns CDR1 SGHDT and CDR2 YYEEEE. Trimming cost V 2 bases and J 1 base, with 14 bases left between them. The CDR3 loop reads CASSFQAPTGTDTQYF. In nucleotides, the CDR3 is TGTGCCAGCAGCTTCCAGGCGCCGACGGGCACAGATACGCAGTATTTT.

This chain connects TRBV5-1 to TRBJ2-1; 7 bases match TRBD2. The CDR3 is 14 amino acids. Germline loops: CDR1 SGHRS, CDR2 YFSETQ. Losses at the gene ends were 3 bases for V and 8 bases for J; bases not matched to a gene: 8. CDR3 amino acids: CASSSEWGRDEQFF. The CDR3, as DNA: TGCGCCAGCAGCTCGGAGTGGGGGAGGGATGAGCAGTTCTTC.

V usage is TRBV6-2 or TRBV6-3 and J usage is TRBJ1-5; D perhaps matches TRBD1 (5 bases). The CDR3 runs to 14 residues. V was cut by 3 bases and J by 4 bases, with 10 bases left in between. The germline V gene encodes CDR1 MNHEY and CDR2 SVGEGT. This CDR3 is CASSYVTDNQPQHF. Written as DNA, the CDR3 is TGTGCCAGCAGTTATGTGACAGATAATCAGCCCCAGCATTTT.